This T cell receptor (beta chain) is drawn from a study of cytotoxic CD8 clonotypes in ibrutinib-treated CLL. In its sample, this clone was seen once. TCRdb's copy holds only in-frame clones and misses some; the assay was immunoSEQ multiplex PCR. The sample consists of some 13,000 clones, about 55% of them appearing once. Trimming shortened V by 0 bases and J by 8 bases, and 16 bases separated the two germline ends. Per germline, CDR1 SGHAT and CDR2 FQNNGV. The CDR3 is 16 residues long. This receptor was obtained from a human donor with chronic lymphocytic leukemia. The sample consisted of PBMCs, taken at a roughly 24-month disease-progression time point, from a patient treated with ibrutinib. The chain joins TRBV11-2 to TRBJ1-4, with a possible D match to TRBD1 (5 bases). CDR3: CASSLDTQGVWEKLFF. The DNA of the CDR3 is TGTGCCAGCAGCTTAGATACGCAGGGAGTATGGGAAAAACTGTTTTTT.